This T cell receptor (beta chain) was identified in a study of cytomegalovirus exposure and HLA in healthy donors. The table lists this clone with a few counts. The antigen remains unidentified. Researchers ran the PCR with 60 Vbeta and 13 Jbeta primers. Sequencing used immunoSEQ multiplex PCR; TCRdb keeps in-frame clones, though not all of them. The sample records 100,000 to 150,000 clones, approximately 8.9% being singletons. V lost 4 bases, J lost 6 bases, and 9 bases stayed unmatched. CDR3 length: 16 residues. CDR1 is LNHDA, CDR2 SQIVND, per germline (reference sequence). The study's findings and limits: The analysis excluded some indistinguishable V segments, including TRBV6-2 and TRBV6-3. For most subjects, TCR beta sequences were reported to predict HLA-A and HLA-B alleles with accuracy. Specificity of three CMV-associated chains for CMV antigens was verified in vitro.

This chain joins TRBV19 and TRBJ2-1, with 10 bases identical to TRBD2. The sequence derives from a woman aged 35 to 49 in good health and CMV-seropositive. The sequencing input was PBMCs. CDR3 in amino acids: CASSKGSGGPLNEQFF. CDR3 in DNA: TGTGCCAGTAGTAAGGGTAGCGGGGGGCCTCTCAATGAGCAGTTCTTC.